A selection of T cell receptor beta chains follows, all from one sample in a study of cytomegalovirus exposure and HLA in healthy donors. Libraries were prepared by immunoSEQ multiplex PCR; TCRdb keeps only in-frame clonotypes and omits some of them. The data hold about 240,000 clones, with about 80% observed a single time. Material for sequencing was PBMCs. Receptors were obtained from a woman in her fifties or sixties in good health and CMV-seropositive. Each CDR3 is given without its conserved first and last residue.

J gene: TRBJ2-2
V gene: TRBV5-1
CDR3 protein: ASSLDRGANTGELF

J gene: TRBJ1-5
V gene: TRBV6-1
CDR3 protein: ASRRTGEGNQPQH

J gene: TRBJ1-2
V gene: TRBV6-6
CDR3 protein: ASSYDGSGYT

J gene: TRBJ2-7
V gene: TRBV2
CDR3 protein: ANSPDRGREQY

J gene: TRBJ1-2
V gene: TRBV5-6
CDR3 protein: ASRPGGNYGYT

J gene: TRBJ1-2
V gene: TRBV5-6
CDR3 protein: ASRLTGFYYT

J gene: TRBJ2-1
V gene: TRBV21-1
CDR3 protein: ASSKEDGRMYNEQF

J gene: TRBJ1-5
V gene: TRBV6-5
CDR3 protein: ASSFTGIGQPQH

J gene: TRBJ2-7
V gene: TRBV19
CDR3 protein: ASSIGDRGGYEQY

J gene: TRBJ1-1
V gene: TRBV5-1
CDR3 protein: ASSAIPQGAQTEAF

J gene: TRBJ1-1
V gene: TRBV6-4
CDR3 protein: ASRPEQGAHTEAF

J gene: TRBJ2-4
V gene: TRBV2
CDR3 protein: ASRRTSGSAKNIQY

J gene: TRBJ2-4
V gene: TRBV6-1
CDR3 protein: ASSESHLAKNIQY

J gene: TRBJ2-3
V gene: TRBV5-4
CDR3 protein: ASSKGAGGTDTQY

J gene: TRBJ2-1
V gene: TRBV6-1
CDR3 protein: ASNLLSYNEQF

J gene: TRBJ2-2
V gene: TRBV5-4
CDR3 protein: ASGSGRADTGELF

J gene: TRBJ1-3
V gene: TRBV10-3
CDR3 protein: AIGGEAGNTIY

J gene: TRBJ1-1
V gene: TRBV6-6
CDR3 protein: ATGTGQNTEAF

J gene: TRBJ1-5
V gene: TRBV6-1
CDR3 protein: ASSWTGQNNQPQH

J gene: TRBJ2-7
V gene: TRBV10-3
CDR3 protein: AISGGIQTSVL

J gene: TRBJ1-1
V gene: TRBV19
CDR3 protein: ASTPLTHRVKVGGTEAF

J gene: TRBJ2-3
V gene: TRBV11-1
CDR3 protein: ASSVSGTDTQY

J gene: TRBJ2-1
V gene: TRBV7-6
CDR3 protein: ASSSRVGNLYNEQF

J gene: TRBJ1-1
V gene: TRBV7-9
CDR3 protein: SSRRPPGQGYEGF

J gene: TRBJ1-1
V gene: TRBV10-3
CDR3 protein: AIKGIGTEAF

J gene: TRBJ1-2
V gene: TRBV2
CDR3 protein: ANRRGTNYGYT

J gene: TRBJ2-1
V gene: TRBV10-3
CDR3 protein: AISAPGSGSYNEQF

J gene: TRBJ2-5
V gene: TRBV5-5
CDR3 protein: ASSLQGLRTAETQY

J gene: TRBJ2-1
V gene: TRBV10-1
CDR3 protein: ASSEGTGGSSYNEQF

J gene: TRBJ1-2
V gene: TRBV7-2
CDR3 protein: ASSITGTGAGGYT

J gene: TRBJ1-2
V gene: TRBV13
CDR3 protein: ASSPGAYGYT

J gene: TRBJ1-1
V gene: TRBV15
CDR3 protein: ATSRVRAGRWQAEAF

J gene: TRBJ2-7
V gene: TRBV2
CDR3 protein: ASSEGPIRRSS

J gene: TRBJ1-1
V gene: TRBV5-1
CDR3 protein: ASSFDSNTEAF

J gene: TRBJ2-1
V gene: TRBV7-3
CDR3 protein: ASSRAGTSYEQF

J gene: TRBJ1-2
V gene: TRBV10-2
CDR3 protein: ASSPRTGAYGYT

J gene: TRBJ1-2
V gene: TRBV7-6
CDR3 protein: ASSSRGGPNYGYT

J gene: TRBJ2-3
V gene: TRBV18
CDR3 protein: ASSPSADTQY

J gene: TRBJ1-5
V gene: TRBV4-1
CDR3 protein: ASSHRHLTPNSNQPQH